This TCR beta chain was captured in a study of radiation and T cells in renal cell carcinoma. Across the study: Nephrectomy followed 15 Gy stereotactic body radiation by 4 weeks.

Specified time point: baseline pretreatment blood. Treatment noted: 15 Gy SBRT to primary tumor, nephrectomy 4 weeks later. Sequencing used immunoSEQ multiplex PCR; TCRdb keeps in-frame clones, though not all of them. The sample contains some 100,000 clones, approximately 80% of which appear only once. The germline CDR1 and CDR2 sequences are SQVTM and ANQGSEA. The CDR3 has 14 amino acids. The V and J ends lost 5 bases and 7 bases, in that order; junction bases with no gene match: 12. This chain links TRBV29-1 with TRBJ1-2; 8 nucleotides agree with TRBD1. This sample comprised blood, obtained from a patient whose treatment included radiotherapy and nephrectomy. The sequence was collected from a man aged 55 to 69 with renal cell carcinoma. CDR3 sequence reads: CSVRLGQGAGGYTF. In DNA form, the CDR3 reads TGCAGCGTTCGTCTCGGGCAGGGGGCAGGTGGCTACACCTTC.